This T cell receptor (beta chain) came from a study of cytomegalovirus exposure and HLA in healthy donors. Study-level points and caveats: Analyzed later, association rates of TCRs varied across HLA loci, with DRB1 most and HLA-C fewest. As immune exposure information, only CMV serostatus was available. Most sequenced TCRs were rare (though some public TCRs occurred in many donors).

The CDR3 is 12 residues long. The V gene's germline CDR1 is SEHNR and CDR2 FQNEAQ (reference sequence). Donors counted as nominally healthy when sampled, yet unrecorded immune exposures were likely. Turning to this clone: What it binds is unknown. At one end the junction does not follow the germline gene, possibly because of a read error. At the DNA level, this CDR3 is encoded by other sequences in the same sample as well.

Amplification used 60 Vbeta primers and 13 Jbeta primers. Profiling relied on immunoSEQ multiplex PCR, and the TCRdb table lists in-frame clones only, not all of them. The top ten clones hold 2% to 3% of a sample with hundreds of thousands of clones, about 90% of them seen once. The rearrangement links TRBV7-9 to TRBJ2-7; D might be TRBD1 (5 bases). Sequenced input: PBMCs. The sequence derives from a woman between 18 and 29 years old in good health and CMV-seronegative. CDR3 bases: TGTTCCAGCAGCTCTCAGGGATACGAGCAGTACTTC. This encodes CSSSSQGYEQYF.